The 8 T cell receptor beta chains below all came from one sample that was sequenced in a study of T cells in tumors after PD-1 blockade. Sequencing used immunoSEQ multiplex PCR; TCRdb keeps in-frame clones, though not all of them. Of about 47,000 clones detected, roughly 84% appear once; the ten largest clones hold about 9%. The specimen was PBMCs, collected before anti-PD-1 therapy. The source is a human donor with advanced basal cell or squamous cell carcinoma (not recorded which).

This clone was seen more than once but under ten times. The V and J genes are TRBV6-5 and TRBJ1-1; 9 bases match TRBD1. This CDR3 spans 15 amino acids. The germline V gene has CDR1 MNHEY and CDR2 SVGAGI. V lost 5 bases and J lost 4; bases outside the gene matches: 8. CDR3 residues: CASSPRQGGPTEAFF. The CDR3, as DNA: TGTGCCAGCAGTCCTCGACAGGGGGGACCCACTGAAGCTTTCTTT.

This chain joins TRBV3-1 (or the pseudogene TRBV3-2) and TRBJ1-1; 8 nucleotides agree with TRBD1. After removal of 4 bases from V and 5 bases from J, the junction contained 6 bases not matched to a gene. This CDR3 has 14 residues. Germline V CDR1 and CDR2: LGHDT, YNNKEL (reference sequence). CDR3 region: CASSRTGSRTEAFF. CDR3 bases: TGTGCCAGCAGCCGGACAGGGAGCCGAACTGAAGCTTTCTTT.

The CDR3, as DNA: TGTGCCAGCAGTCCCTGGATTACTAGCACAGATACGCAGTATTTT. Its translation: CASSPWITSTDTQYF. The V call is TRBV28, the J call TRBJ2-3, with D unclear. Trimming stripped 5 bases from V and 0 bases from J, with 12 bases between. The V gene's germline CDR1 is MDHEN and CDR2 SYDVKM. The length of the CDR3 is 15 residues.

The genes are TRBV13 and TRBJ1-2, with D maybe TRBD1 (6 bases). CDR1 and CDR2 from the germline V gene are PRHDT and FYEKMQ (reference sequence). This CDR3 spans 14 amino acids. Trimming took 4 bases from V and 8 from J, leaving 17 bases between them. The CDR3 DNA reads TGTGCCAGCAGCTCGCCCGGGGGGGGCGGGGGCTACACCTTC. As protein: CASSSPGGGGGYTF. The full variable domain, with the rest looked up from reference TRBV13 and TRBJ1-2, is AAGVIQSPRHLIKEKRETATLKCYPIPRHDTVYWYQQGPGQDPQFLISFYEKMQSDKGSIPDRFSAQQFSDYHSELNMSSLELGDSALYFCASSSPGGGGGYTFGSGTRLTVV.

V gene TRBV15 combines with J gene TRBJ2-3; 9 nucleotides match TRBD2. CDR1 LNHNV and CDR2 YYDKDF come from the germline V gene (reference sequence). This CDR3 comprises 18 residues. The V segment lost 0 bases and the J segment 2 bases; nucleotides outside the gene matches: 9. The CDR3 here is CATSRDSASGVFTDTQYF. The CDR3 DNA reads TGTGCCACCAGCAGAGATTCCGCTAGCGGGGTTTTCACAGATACGCAGTATTTT. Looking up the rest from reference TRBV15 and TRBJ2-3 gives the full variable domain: DAMVIQNPRYQVTQFGKPVTLSCSQTLNHNVMYWYQQKSSQAPKLLFHYYDKDFNNEADTPDNFQSRRPNTSFCFLDIRSPGLGDTAMYLCATSRDSASGVFTDTQYFGPGTRLTVL.

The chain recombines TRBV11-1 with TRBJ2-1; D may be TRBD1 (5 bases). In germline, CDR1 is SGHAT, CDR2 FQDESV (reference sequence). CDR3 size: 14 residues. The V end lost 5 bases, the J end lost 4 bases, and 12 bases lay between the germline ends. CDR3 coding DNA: TGTGCCAGCAGCCCCACGACAGAGTACAATGAGCAGTTCTTC. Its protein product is CASSPTTEYNEQFF. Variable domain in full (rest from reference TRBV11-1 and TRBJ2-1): EAEVAQSPRYKITEKSQAVAFWCDPISGHATLYWYRQILGQGPELLVQFQDESVVDDSQLPKDRFSAERLKGVDSTLKIQPAELGDSAMYLCASSPTTEYNEQFFGPGTRLTVL.

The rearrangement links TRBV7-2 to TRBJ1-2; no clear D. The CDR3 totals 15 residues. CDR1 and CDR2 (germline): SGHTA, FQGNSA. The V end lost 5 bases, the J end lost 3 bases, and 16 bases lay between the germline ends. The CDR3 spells CASSPHLGVDYGYTF. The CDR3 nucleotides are TGTGCCAGCAGCCCACATCTCGGGGTTGACTATGGCTACACCTTC.

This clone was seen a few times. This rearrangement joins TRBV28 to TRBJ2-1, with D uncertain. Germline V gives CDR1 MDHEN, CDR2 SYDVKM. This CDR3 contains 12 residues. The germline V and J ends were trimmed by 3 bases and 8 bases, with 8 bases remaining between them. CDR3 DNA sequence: TGTGCCAGCAGTTTTAATCCTTATGAGCAGTTCTTC. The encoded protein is CASSFNPYEQFF.